The sequence of this TCR beta chain was determined in a study of monozygotic twins with inflammatory bowel disease. No DNA is given; TCRdb re-called the 5' RACE reads and lists each CDR3 protein once. This repertoire includes fewer than 350,000 distinct CDR3 sequences. This receptor was identified in a human donor with ulcerative colitis or Crohn's disease, or a healthy co-twin of an affected twin (not recorded which). Sequencing was performed on blood.

This CDR3 is CASSPNRGGTGELFF. This sequence joins TRBV14 and TRBJ2-2; lacking DNA, the TRBD1 call made by TCRdb goes unchecked. The CDR3 spans 15 residues. The germline CDR1 and CDR2 sequences are SGHDN and FVKESK.